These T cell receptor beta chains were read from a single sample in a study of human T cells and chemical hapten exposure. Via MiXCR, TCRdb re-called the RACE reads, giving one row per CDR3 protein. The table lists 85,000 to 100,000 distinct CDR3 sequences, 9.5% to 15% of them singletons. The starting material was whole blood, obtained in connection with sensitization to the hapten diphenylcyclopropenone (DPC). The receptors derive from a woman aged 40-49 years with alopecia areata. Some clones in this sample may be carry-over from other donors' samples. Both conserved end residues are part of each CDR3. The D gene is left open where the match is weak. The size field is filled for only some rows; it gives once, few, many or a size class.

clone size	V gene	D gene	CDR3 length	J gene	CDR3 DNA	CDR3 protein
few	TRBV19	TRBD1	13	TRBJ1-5	TGTGCCAGTAGTGACAGGGTCAATCAGCCCCAGCATTTT	CASSDRVNQPQHF
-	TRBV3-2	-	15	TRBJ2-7	TGTGCCAGCAGCCAAGGGTCGGGACGGAAATACGAGCAGTACTTC	CASSQGSGRKYEQYF
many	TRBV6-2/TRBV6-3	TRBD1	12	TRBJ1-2	TGTGCCAGCCGAGGGACAGGGAGAGGCTACACCTTC	CASRGTGRGYTF
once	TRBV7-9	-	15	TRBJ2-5	TGTGCCAGCAGCTTAGTTGTTGATGGTGCGGAGACCCAGTACTTC	CASSLVVDGAETQYF
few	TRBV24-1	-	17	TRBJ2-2	TGTGCCACCAGTGACCGCGCTCCCGGGACCCAAGGCGGGGAGCTGTTTTTT	CATSDRAPGTQGGELFF
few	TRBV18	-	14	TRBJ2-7	TGTGCCAGCTCACTCGGGGCCAGCTCCTACGAGCAGTACTTC	CASSLGASSYEQYF
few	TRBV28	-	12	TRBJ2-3	TGTGCCAGCCAATTAGGGACAGATACGCAGTATTTT	CASQLGTDTQYF
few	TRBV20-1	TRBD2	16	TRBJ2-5	TGCAGTGCTAGAGATAGTAGGACTAGCCTTCAAGAGACCCAGTACTTC	CSARDSRTSLQETQYF
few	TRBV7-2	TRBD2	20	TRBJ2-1	TGTGCCAGCAGCCTCCGGGACAGTCGGACTAGCGGGATAATTTACAATGAGCAGTTCTTC	CASSLRDSRTSGIIYNEQFF
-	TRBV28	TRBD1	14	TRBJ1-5	TGTGCCAGCAGTTGGGGACAGGGGCATCAGCCCCAGCATTTT	CASSWGQGHQPQHF
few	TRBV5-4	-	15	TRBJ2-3	TGTGCCAGCAGCCAAACCACAGGGTTAACAGATACGCAGTATTTT	CASSQTTGLTDTQYF
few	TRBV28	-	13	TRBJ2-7	TGTGCCAGCAGTTTAGGGCAGACCTACGAGCAGTACTTC	CASSLGQTYEQYF
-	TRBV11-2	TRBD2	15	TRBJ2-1	TGTGCCAGCAGCTTAGTCGCTAGCGGCTACAATGAGCAGTTCTTC	CASSLVASGYNEQFF
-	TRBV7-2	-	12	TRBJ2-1	TGTGCCAGCAGCCGCTGGCGGGACGAGCAGTTCTTC	CASSRWRDEQFF
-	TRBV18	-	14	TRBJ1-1	TGTGCCAGCTCGGGTACGGGAGGGAACACTGAAGCTTTCTTT	CASSGTGGNTEAFF
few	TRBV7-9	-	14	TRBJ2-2	TGTGCCAGCAGCGTATACAGGGTCACCGGGGAGCTGTTTTTT	CASSVYRVTGELFF
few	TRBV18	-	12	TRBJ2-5	TGTGCCAGCTCACCCCGGCTGGAGACCCAGTACTTC	CASSPRLETQYF
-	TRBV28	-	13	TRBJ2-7	TGTGCCACCCTCCCCCCAGGGACCTACGAGCAGTACTTC	CATLPPGTYEQYF
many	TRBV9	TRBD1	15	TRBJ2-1	TGTGCCAGCAGCGTAGGAGACAGGGGGTTCAATGAGCAGTTCTTC	CASSVGDRGFNEQFF
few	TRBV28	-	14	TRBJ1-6	TGTGCCAGCAGCAGTGCACAGGGTCGGTCACCCCTCCACTTT	CASSSAQGRSPLHF